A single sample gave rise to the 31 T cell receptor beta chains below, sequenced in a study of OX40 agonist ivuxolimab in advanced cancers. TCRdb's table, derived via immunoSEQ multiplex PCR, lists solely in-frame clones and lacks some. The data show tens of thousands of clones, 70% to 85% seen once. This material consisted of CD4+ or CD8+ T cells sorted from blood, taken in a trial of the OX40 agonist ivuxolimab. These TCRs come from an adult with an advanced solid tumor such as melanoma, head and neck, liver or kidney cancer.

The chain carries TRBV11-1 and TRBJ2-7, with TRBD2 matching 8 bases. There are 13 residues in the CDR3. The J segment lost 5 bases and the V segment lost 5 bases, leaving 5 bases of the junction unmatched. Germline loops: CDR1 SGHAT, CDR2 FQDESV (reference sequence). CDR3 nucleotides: TGTGCCAGCAGCCCGTATAGCGGGGACGAGCAGTACTTC. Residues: CASSPYSGDEQYF.

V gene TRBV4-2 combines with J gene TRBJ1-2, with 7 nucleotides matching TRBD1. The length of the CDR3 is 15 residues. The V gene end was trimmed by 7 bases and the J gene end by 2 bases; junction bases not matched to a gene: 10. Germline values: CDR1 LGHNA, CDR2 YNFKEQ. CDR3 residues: CASKGLRGANYGYTF. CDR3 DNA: TGTGCCAGCAAGGGTCTCAGGGGGGCCAACTATGGCTACACCTTC.

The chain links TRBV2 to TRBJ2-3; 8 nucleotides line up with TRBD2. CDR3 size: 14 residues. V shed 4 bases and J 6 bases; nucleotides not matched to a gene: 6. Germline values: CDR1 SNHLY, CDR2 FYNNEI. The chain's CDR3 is CASSGWLAGDTQYF. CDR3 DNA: TGTGCCAGCAGTGGGTGGCTAGCGGGTGATACGCAGTATTTT.

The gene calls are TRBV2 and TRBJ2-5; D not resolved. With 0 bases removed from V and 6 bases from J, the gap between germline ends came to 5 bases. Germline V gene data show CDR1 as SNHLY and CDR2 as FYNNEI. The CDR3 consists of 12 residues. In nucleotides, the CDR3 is TGTGCCAGCAGTGAAGCGCGACAGACCCAGTACTTC. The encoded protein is CASSEARQTQYF.

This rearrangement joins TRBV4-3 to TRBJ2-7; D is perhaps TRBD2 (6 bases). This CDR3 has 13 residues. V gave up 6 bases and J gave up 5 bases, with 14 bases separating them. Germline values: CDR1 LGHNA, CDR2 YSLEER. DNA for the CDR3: TGCGCCAGCAGTCATGGAAGGAGGGACGAGCAGTACTTC. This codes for CASSHGRRDEQYF.

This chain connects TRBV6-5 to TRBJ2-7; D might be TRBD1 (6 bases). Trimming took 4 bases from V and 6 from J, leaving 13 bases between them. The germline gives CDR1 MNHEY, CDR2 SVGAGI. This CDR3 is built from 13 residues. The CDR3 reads CASSLILGAEQYF. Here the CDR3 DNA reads TGTGCCAGCAGTTTGATCCTGGGGGCCGAGCAGTACTTC.

The chain's CDR3 is CASSPQTGGAGTEAFF. The CDR3, as DNA: TGTGCCAGCTCACCACAGACAGGGGGTGCGGGCACTGAAGCTTTCTTT. J is TRBJ1-1 and V is TRBV18; 9 nucleotides line up with TRBD1. The CDR3 is 16 amino acids. Germline values: CDR1 KGHSH, CDR2 LQKENI. J was trimmed by 4 bases and V by 1 base; bases with no gene match: 7. The whole variable domain, remainder taken from reference TRBV18 and TRBJ1-1, is NAGVMQNPRHLVRRRGQEARLRCSPMKGHSHVYWYRQLPEEGLKFMVYLQKENIIDESGMPKERFSAEFPKEGPSILRIQQVVRGDSAAYFCASSPQTGGAGTEAFFGQGTRLTVV.

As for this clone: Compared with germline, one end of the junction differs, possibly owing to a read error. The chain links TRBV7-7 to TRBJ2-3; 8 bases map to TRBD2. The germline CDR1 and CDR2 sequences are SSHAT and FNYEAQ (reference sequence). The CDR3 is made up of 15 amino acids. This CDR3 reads CASSLGTSGADTQYF. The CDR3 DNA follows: TGTGCTAGCAGCTTGGGCACTAGCGGAGCAGATACGCAGTATTTT.

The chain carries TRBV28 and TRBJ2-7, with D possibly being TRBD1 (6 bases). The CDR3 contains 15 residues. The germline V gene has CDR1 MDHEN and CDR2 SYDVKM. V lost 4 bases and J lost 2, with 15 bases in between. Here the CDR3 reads CASSSLSTGTYEQYF. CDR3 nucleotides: TGTGCCAGCAGTTCTCTCTCGACAGGCACCTACGAGCAGTACTTC. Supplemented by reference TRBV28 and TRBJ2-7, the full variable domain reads DVKVTQSSRYLVKRTGEKVFLECVQDMDHENMFWYRQDPGLGLRLIYFSYDVKMKEKGDIPEGYSVSREKKERFSLILESASTNQTSMYLCASSSLSTGTYEQYFGPGTRLTVT.

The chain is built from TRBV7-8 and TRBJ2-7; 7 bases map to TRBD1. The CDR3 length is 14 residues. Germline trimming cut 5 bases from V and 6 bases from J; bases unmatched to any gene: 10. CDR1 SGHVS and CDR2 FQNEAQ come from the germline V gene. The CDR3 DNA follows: TGTGCCAGCAGCCATCCTAAGACAGGGATCGAGCAGTACTTC. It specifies CASSHPKTGIEQYF.

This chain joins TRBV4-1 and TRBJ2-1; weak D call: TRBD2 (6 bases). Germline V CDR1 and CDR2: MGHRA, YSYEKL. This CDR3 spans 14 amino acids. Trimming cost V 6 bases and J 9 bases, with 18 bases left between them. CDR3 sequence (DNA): TGCGCCAGCAGTCCCGGGACTGGTTCATTTGAGCAGTTCTTC. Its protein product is CASSPGTGSFEQFF.

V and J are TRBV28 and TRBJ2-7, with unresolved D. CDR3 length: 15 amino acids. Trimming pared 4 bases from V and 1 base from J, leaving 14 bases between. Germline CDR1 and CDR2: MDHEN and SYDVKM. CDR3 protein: CASSSPRPISYEQYF. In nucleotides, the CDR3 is TGTGCCAGCAGTTCACCCCGTCCGATTTCCTACGAGCAGTACTTC.

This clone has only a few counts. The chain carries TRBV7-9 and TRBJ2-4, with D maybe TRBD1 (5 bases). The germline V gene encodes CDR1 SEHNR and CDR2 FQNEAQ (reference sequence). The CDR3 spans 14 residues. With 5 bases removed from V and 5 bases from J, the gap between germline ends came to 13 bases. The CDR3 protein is CASSPRQRENIQYF. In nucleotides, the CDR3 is TGTGCCAGCAGCCCTCGACAGCGAGAAAACATTCAGTACTTC.

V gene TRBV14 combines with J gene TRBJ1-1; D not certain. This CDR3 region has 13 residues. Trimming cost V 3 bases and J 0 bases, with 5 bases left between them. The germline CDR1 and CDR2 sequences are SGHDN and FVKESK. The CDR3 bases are TGTGCCAGCAGCCAGTCACTGAACACTGAAGCTTTCTTT. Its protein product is CASSQSLNTEAFF.

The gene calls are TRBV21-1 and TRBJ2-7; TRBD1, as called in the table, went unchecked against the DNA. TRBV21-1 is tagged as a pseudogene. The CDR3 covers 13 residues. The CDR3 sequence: CASLSTGIYEQYF. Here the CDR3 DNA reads TGTGCCAGCCTCTCAACAGGGATCTACGAGCAGTACTTC.

CDR3 amino acids: CASSPMGVEETQYF. The DNA for the CDR3 is TGCGCCAGCAGCCCTATGGGGGTGGAAGAGACCCAGTACTTC. V is TRBV4-1 and J is TRBJ2-5; D could derive from TRBD1 or TRBD2 (5 bases each). V was cut by 4 bases and J by 3 bases, with 12 bases left in between. CDR1 and CDR2 from the germline V gene are MGHRA and YSYEKL. The CDR3 is made up of 14 amino acids.

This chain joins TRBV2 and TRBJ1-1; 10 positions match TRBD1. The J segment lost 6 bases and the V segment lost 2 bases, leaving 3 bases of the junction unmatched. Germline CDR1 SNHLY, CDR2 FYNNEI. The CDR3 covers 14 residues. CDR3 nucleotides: TGTGCCAGCAGTGAAATTGGACAGGGGGCTGAAGCTTTCTTT. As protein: CASSEIGQGAEAFF.

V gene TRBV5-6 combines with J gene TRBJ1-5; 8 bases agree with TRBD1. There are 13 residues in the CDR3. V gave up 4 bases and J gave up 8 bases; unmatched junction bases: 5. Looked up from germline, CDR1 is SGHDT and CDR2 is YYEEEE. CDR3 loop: CASSADRAEPQHF. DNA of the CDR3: TGTGCCAGCAGCGCGGACAGGGCTGAGCCCCAGCATTTT.

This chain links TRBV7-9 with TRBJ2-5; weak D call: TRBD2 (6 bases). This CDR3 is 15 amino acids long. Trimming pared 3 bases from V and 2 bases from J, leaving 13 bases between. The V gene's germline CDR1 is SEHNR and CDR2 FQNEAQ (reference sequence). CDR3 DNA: TGTGCCAGCAGCTTGCTGGGAGGCCGTCAAGAGACCCAGTACTTC. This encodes CASSLLGGRQETQYF. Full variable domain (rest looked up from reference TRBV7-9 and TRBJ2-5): DTGVSQNPRHKITKRGQNVTFRCDPISEHNRLYWYRQTLGQGPEFLTYFQNEAQLEKSRLLSDRFSAERPKGSFSTLEIQRTEQGDSAMYLCASSLLGGRQETQYFGPGTRLLVL.

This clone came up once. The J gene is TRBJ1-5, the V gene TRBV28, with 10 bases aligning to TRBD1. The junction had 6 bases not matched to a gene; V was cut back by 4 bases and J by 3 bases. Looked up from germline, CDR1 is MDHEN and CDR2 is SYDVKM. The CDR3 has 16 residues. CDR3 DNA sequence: TGTGCCAGCAGTTCCTTGACAGGGGGCCTCAATCAGCCCCAGCATTTT. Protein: CASSSLTGGLNQPQHF.

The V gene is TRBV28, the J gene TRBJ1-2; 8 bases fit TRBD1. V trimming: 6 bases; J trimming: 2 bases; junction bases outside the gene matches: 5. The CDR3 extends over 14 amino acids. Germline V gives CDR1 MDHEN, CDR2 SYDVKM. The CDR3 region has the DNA TGTGCCAGCAGACTACAGGGGGGAAACTATGGCTACACCTTC. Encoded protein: CASRLQGGNYGYTF.

The CDR3 loop is CASSKETQASIYEQYF. The DNA of the CDR3 is TGTGCCAGCAGCAAAGAAACCCAGGCGTCTATCTACGAGCAGTACTTC. The genes are TRBV21-1 and TRBJ2-7; TRBD1, the table's D call, was not compared with the DNA. TRBV21-1 is listed as a pseudogene. This CDR3 comprises 16 residues.

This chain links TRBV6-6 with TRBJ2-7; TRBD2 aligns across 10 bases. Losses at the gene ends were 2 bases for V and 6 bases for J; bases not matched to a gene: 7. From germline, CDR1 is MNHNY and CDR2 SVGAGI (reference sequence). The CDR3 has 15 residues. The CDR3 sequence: CASSYPLAGEGEQYF. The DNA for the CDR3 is TGTGCCAGCAGTTACCCCCTAGCGGGAGAGGGCGAGCAGTACTTC.

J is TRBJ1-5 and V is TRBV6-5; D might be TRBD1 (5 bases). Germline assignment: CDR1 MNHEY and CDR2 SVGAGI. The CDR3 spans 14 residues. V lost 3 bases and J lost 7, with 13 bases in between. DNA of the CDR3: TGTGCCAGCAGTTATAGGGGTCAGGGCCAGCCCCAGCATTTT. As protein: CASSYRGQGQPQHF.

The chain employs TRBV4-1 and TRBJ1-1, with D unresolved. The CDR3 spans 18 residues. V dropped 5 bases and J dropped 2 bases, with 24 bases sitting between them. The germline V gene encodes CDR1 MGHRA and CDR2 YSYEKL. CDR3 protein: CASSSYLLAPAGNTEAFF. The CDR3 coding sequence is TGCGCCAGCAGCTCATACCTACTAGCCCCGGCAGGTAACACTGAAGCTTTCTTT.

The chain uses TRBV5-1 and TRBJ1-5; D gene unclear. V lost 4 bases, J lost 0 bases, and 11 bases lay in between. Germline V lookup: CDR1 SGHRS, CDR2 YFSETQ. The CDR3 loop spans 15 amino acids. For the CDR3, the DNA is TGCGCCAGCAGCCCCTACGGTGATAGCAATCAGCCCCAGCATTTT. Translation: CASSPYGDSNQPQHF.

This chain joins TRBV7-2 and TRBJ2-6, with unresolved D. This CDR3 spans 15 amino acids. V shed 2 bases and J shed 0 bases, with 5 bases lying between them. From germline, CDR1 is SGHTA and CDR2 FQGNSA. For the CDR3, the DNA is TGTGCCAGCAGCTTACAGGACTCTGGGGCCAACGTCCTGACTTTC. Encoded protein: CASSLQDSGANVLTF. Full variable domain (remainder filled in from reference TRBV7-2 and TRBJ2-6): GAGVSQSPSNKVTEKGKDVELRCDPISGHTALYWYRQSLGQGLEFLIYFQGNSAPDKSGLPSDRFSAERTGGSVSTLTIQRTQQEDSAVYLCASSLQDSGANVLTFGAGSRLTVL.

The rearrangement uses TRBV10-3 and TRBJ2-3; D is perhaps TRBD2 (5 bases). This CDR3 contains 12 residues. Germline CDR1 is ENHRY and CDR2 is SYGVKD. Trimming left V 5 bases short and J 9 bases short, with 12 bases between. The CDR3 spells CAISSPRGTQYF. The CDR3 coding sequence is TGTGCCATCAGTTCCCCTCGGGGAACGCAGTATTTT.

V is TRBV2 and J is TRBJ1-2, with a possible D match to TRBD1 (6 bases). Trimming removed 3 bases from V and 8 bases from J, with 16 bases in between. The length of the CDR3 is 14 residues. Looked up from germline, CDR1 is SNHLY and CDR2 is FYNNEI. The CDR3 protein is CASSDRGASRGYTF. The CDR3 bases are TGTGCCAGCAGTGATCGGGGGGCGTCGAGAGGCTACACCTTC.

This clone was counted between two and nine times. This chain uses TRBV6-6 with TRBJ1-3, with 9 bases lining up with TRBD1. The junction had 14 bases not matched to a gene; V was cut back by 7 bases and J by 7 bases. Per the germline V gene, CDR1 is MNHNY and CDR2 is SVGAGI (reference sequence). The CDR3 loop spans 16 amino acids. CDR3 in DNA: TGTGCCAGCAACGGAGGGGAAACAGGGGGCAGGAACACCATATATTTT. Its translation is CASNGGETGGRNTIYF.

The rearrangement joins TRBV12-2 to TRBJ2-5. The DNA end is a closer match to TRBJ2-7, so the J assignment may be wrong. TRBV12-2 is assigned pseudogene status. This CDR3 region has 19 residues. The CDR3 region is CASRLVLAPKKLYSYEQYF. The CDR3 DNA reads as TGTGCAAGTCGCTTAGTATTGGCCCCAAAGAAGCTCTACTCCTACGAGCAGTACTTC.